This TCR beta chain was documented in a study of blood T cell repertoires in COVID-19. Turning to the study itself: Samples of COVID-19 (acute and convalescent) were obtained from the United States, Italy and Spain. PBMCs, B-cell-depleted T cells, or T cells provided the cDNA or gDNA that made up the material.

Enrollment of patients from Seattle took place during active infection, with longitudinal follow-up. Per the original data handling: Amplification from reference gene primers served as the basis for estimated nucleated cell counts. Sequencing used immunoSEQ multiplex PCR; TCRdb keeps in-frame clones, though not all of them. The V and J calls and clone size come from that table; D and trimming were worked out from the DNA. This sample carries some 160,000 clones, approximately 91% of them seen once, and the ten largest clones take around 5%. V lost 0 bases, J lost 0 bases, and 9 bases lay in between. The CDR3 length is 15 residues. CDR1 LNHNV and CDR2 YYDKDF come from the germline V gene (reference sequence).

The chain has TRBV15 and TRBJ2-7, with D unresolved. The TCR sequence derives from a man younger than 30 with COVID-19, enrolled during active disease. Source material: peripheral blood. CDR3 amino acids: CATSRDPGFSYEQYF. The CDR3 bases are TGTGCCACCAGCAGAGATCCCGGGTTCTCCTACGAGCAGTACTTC.